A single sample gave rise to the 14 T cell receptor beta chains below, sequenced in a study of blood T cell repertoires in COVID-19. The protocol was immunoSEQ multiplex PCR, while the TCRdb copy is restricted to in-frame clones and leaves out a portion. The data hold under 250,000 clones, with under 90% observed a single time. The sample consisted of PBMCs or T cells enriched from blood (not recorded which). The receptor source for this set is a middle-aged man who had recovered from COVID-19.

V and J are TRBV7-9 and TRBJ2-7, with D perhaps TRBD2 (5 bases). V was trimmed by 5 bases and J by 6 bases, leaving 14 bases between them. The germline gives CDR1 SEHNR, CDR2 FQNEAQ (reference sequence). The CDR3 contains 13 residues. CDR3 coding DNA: TGTGCCAGCAGCCTAGGTCTGGAGGTCGAGCAGTACTTC. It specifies CASSLGLEVEQYF. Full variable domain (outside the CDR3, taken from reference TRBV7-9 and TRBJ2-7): DTGVSQNPRHKITKRGQNVTFRCDPISEHNRLYWYRQTLGQGPEFLTYFQNEAQLEKSRLLSDRFSAERPKGSFSTLEIQRTEQGDSAMYLCASSLGLEVEQYFGPGTRLTVT.

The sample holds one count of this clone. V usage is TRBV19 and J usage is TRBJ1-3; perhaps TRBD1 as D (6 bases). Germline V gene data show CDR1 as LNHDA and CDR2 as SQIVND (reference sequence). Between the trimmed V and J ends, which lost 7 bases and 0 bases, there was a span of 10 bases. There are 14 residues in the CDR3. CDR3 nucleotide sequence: TGTGCCAGTAACCAGGACAGCTCTGGAAACACCATATATTTT. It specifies CASNQDSSGNTIYF.

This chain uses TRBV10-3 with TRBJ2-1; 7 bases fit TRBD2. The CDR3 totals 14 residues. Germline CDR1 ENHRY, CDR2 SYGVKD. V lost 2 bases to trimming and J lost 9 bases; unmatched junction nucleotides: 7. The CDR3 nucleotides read TGTGCCATCAGTGAGACGGGGGAGGGCAGTGAGCAGTTCTTC. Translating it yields CAISETGEGSEQFF.

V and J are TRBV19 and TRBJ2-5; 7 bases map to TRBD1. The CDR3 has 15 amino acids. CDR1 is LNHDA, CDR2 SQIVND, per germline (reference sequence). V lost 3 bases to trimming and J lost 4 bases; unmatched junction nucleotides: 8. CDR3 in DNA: TGTGCCAGTAGTATCCCCGGACAGGTTAGAGAGACCCAGTACTTC. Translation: CASSIPGQVRETQYF.

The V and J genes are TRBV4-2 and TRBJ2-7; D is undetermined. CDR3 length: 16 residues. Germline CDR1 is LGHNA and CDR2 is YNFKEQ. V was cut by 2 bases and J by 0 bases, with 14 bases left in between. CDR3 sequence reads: CASSQSPGLSSYEQYF. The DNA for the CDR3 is TGTGCCAGCAGCCAATCCCCAGGCCTTAGCTCCTACGAGCAGTACTTC.

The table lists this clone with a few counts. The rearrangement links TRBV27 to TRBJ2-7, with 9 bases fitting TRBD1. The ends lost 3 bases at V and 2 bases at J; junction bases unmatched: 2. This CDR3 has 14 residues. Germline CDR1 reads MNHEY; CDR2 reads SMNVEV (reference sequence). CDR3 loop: CASSFGTGTYEQYF. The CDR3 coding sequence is TGTGCCAGCAGTTTTGGGACAGGGACCTACGAGCAGTACTTC.

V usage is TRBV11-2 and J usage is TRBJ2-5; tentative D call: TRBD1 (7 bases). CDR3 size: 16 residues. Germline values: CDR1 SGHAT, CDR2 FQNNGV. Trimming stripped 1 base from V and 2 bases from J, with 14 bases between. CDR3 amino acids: CASSLGRGPGQETQYF. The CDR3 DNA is TGTGCCAGCAGCTTAGGGAGGGGGCCAGGTCAAGAGACCCAGTACTTC.

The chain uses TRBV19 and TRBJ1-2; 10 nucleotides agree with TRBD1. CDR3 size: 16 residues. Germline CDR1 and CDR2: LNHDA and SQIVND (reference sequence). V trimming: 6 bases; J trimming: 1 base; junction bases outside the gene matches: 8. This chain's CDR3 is CASRTRTGGNNYGYTF. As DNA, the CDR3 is TGTGCCAGTAGGACCCGGACAGGGGGAAATAACTATGGCTACACCTTC.

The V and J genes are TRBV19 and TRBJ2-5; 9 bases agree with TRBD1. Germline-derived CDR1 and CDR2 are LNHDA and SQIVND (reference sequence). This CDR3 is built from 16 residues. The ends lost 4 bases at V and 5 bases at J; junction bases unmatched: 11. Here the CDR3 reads CASSSSLTGGPETQYF. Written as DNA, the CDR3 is TGTGCCAGTAGTAGCTCGCTGACAGGGGGTCCGGAGACCCAGTACTTC.

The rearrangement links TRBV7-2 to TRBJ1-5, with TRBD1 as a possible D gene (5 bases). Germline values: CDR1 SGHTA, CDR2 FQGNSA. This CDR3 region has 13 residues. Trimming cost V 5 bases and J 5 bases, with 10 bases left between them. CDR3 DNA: TGTGCCAGCAGCCACCCGGGGGATCAGCCCCAGCATTTT. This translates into CASSHPGDQPQHF.

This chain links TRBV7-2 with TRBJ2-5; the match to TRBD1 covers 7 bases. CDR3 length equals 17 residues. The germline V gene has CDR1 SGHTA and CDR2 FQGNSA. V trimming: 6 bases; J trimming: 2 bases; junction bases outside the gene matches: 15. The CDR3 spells CASRLLRDSVQQETQYF. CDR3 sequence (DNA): TGTGCCAGCAGACTTCTGAGGGACAGCGTACAACAAGAGACCCAGTACTTC.

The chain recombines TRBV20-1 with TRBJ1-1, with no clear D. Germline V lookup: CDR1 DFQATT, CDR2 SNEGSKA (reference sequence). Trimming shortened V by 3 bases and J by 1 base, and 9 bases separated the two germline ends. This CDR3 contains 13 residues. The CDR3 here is CSASLTKNTEAFF. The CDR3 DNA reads TGCAGTGCTAGTCTAACCAAGAACACTGAAGCTTTCTTT.

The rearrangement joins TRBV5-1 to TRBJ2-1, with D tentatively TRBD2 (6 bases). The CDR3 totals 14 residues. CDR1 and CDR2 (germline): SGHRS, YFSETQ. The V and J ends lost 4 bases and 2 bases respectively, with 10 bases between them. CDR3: CASSNRTTYNEQFF. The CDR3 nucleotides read TGCGCCAGCAGCAATAGGACTACCTACAATGAGCAGTTCTTC.

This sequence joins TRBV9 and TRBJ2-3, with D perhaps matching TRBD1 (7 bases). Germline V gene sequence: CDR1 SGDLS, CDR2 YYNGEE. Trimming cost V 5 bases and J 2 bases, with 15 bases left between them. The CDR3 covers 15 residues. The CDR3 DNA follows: TGTGCCAGCAGTGTCGCGGGACAGCTCACAGATACGCAGTATTTT. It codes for CASSVAGQLTDTQYF.